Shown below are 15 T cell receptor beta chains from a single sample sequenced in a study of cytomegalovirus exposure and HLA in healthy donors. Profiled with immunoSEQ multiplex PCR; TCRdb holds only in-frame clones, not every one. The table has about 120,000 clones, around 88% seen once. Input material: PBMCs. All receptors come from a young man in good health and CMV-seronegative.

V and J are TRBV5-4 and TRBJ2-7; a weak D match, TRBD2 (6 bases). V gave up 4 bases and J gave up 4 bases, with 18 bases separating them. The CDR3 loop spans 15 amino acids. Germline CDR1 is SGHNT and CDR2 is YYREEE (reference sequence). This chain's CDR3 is CASSRDGGGVYEQYF. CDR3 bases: TGTGCCAGCAGCCGGGACGGGGGAGGCGTATACGAGCAGTACTTC.

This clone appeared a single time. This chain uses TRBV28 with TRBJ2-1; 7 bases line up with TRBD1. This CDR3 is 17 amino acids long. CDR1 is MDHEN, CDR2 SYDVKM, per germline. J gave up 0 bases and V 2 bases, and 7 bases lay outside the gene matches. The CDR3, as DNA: TGTGCCAGCAGTTTAGGAAAGGGACAGAGCTCCTACAATGAGCAGTTCTTC. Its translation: CASSLGKGQSSYNEQFF.

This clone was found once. In DNA, the CDR3 is TGTGCCAGCAGTTTATTTCGGTACGAGCAGTACTTC. Translated, it gives CASSLFRYEQYF. This chain connects TRBV28 to TRBJ2-7; D uncertain. The length of the CDR3 is 12 residues. CDR1 and CDR2 from the germline V gene are MDHEN and SYDVKM. Trimming shortened V by 1 base and J by 4 bases, and 5 bases separated the two germline ends.

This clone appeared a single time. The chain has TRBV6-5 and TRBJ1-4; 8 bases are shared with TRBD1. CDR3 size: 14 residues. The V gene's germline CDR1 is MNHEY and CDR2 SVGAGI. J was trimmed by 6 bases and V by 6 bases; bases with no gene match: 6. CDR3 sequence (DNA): TGTGCCAGCAGATCCGGACAGGGAGATGAAAAACTGTTTTTT. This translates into CASRSGQGDEKLFF.

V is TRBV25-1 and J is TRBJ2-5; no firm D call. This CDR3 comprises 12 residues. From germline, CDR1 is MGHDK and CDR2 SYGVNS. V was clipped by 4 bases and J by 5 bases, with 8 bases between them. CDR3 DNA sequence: TGTGCCAGCAGTGCCTCTGTGGAGACCCAGTACTTC. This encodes CASSASVETQYF.

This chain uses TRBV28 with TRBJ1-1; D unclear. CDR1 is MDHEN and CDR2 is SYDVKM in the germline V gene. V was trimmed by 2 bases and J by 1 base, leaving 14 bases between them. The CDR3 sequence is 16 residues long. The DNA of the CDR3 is TGTGCCAGCAGTTTAGTCCGGGAAGCGGGGAACACTGAAGCTTTCTTT. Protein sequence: CASSLVREAGNTEAFF.

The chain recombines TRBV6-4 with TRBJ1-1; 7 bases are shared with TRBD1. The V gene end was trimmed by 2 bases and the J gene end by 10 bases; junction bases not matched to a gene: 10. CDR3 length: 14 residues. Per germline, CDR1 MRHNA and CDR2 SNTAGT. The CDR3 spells CASSDPIVWDRAFF. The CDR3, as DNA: TGTGCCAGCAGTGACCCGATAGTATGGGACAGAGCTTTCTTT.

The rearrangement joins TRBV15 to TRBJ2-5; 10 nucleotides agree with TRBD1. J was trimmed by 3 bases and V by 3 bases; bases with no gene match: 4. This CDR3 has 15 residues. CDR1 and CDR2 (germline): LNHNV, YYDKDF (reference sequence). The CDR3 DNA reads TGTGCCACCAGCAGTAAGACAGGGGGCGAAGAGACCCAGTACTTC. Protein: CATSSKTGGEETQYF.

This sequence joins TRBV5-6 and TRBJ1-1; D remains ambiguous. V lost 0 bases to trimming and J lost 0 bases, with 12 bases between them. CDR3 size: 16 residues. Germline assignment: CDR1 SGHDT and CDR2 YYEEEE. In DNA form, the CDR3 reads TGTGCCAGCAGCTTGGTGGGCAGGATGATGAACACTGAAGCTTTCTTT. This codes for CASSLVGRMMNTEAFF.

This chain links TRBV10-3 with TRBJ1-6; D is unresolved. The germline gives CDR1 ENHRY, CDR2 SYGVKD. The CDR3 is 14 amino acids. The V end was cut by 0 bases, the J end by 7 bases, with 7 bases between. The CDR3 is CAISESSGNSPLHF. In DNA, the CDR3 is TGTGCCATCAGTGAGTCCTCGGGGAATTCACCCCTCCACTTT.

The CDR3 DNA is TGTGCCAGCAGTTGGGACAGGGCGAGAGGAGCTTTCTTT. Translated, it gives CASSWDRARGAFF. V is TRBV2 and J is TRBJ1-1, with TRBD1 identical over 9 bases. There are 13 residues in the CDR3. J gave up 10 bases and V 5 bases, and 8 bases lay outside the gene matches. The V gene's germline CDR1 is SNHLY and CDR2 FYNNEI.

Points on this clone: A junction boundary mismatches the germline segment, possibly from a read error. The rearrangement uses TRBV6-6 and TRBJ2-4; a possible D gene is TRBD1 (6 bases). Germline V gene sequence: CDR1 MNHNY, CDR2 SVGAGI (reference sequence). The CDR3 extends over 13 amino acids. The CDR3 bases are TGTGCCAGCAGGGACAGAGCCGAAAACATTCAGTACTTC. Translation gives CASRDRAENIQYF.

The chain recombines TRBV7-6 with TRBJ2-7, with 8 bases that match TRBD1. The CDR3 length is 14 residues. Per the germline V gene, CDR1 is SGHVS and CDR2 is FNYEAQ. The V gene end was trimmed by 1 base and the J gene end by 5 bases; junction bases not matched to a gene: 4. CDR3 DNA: TGTGCCAGCAGCTTAGGGGACAGGCGGAACGAGCAGTACTTC. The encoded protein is CASSLGDRRNEQYF.

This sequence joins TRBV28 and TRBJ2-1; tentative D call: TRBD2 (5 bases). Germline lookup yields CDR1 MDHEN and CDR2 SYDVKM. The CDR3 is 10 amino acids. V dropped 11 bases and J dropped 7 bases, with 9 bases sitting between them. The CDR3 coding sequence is TGTGCCGCGGGCTTTAATGAGCAGTTCTTC. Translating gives CAAGFNEQFF.

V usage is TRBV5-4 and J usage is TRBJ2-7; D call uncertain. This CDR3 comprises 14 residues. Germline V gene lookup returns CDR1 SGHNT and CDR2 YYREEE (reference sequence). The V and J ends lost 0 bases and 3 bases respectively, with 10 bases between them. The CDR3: CASSLGGTNYEQYF. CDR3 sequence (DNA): TGTGCCAGCAGCTTGGGAGGTACCAACTACGAGCAGTACTTC.